This TCR beta chain was found in a study of blood T cell repertoires in COVID-19. The overall study: PBMCs, B-cell-depleted T cells, or T cells provided the cDNA or gDNA that made up the material.

The ends lost 3 bases at V and 7 bases at J; junction bases unmatched: 6. Germline assignment: CDR1 SGDLS and CDR2 YYNGEE. The CDR3 spans 15 residues. Assay used: immunoSEQ multiplex PCR; TCRdb lists only in-frame clones, some missing. The sample contains about 210,000 clones, 80% to 90% of which appear only once. The TCR sequence derives from a woman between 40 and 55 years old with acute COVID-19. The gene calls are TRBV9 and TRBJ2-2; 10 positions match TRBD1. Sequenced sample: PBMCs or T cells enriched from blood (not recorded which). The CDR3 coding sequence is TGTGCCAGCAGCGCTGGACAGGGGGAGTACGGGGAGCTGTTTTTT. Protein product: CASSAGQGEYGELFF.